The 21 T cell receptor beta chains listed next were all sequenced from one sample in a study of CD8 T cells in Susac syndrome. RNA amounts of about 0.5 to 1 ug underwent reverse transcription with random hexamers. MiXCR was run by TCRdb on the immunoSEQ multiplex PCR reads, yielding one entry per CDR3 protein. Among 250,000 to 300,000 distinct CDR3 sequences listed, roughly 81% were seen once. The source material was CD8+ T cells from PBMCs. The source is a human donor with multiple sclerosis.

The chain employs TRBV5-6 and TRBJ2-7; D is unresolved. V was clipped by 3 bases and J by 5 bases, with 15 bases between them. The CDR3 is 14 amino acids. Germline-derived CDR1 and CDR2 are SGHDT and YYEEEE. The CDR3 coding sequence is TGTGCCAGCAGCTGGGCCGTGGCTGGCCACGAGCAGTACTTC. As protein: CASSWAVAGHEQYF. Looking up the rest from reference TRBV5-6 and TRBJ2-7 gives the full variable domain: DAGVTQSPTHLIKTRGQQVTLRCSPKSGHDTVSWYQQALGQGPQFIFQYYEEEERQRGNFPDRFSGHQFPNYSSELNVNALLLGDSALYLCASSWAVAGHEQYFGPGTRLTVT.

The V and J genes are TRBV2 and TRBJ2-7, with a weak D call TRBD1 (5 bases). This CDR3 contains 17 residues. Germline CDR1 is SNHLY and CDR2 is FYNNEI. Trimming took off 6 bases at V and 5 bases at J, with 26 bases between the two ends. In nucleotides, the CDR3 is TGTGCCAGCAGCGACAGATCGGCGGCGGCTTTAGAGGACGAGCAGTACTTC. Translation: CASSDRSAAALEDEQYF.

The rearrangement links TRBV24-1 to TRBJ2-7; TRBD1 matches 10 bases. V lost 6 bases, J lost 1 base, and 14 bases stayed unmatched. The V gene's germline CDR1 is KGHDR and CDR2 SFDVKD. The CDR3 extends over 18 amino acids. The CDR3 DNA reads as TGTGCCACCAGTATGTCTCCGGGACAGGGGCTTTGGTCCTACGAGCAGTACTTC. This encodes CATSMSPGQGLWSYEQYF.

J is TRBJ2-5 and V is TRBV27, with D possibly being TRBD1 or TRBD2 (6 bases each). The CDR3 runs to 15 residues. Between the trimmed V and J ends, which lost 8 bases and 1 base, there was a span of 17 bases. Germline-derived CDR1 and CDR2 are MNHEY and SMNVEV (reference sequence). DNA for the CDR3: TGTGCCAGCCAAGCGTCCGGGGGCTCCCAAGAGACCCAGTACTTC. It encodes CASQASGGSQETQYF.

The genes are TRBV12-3 or TRBV12-4 and TRBJ2-7, with 13 bases fitting TRBD2. V dropped 6 bases and J dropped 2; count of bases not matched to a gene: 4. The CDR3 totals 15 residues. The CDR3: CASSVGLAGPYEQYF. Written as DNA, the CDR3 is TGTGCCAGCAGCGTGGGACTAGCGGGGCCCTACGAGCAGTACTTC.

This chain links TRBV7-9 with TRBJ1-5; D uncertain. V shed 5 bases and J shed 1 base, with 9 bases lying between them. The germline V gene has CDR1 SEHNR and CDR2 FQNEAQ (reference sequence). The CDR3 loop spans 14 amino acids. CDR3: CASSDGRSNQPQHF. As DNA, the CDR3 is TGTGCCAGCAGCGACGGGCGGAGCAATCAGCCCCAGCATTTT.

This clonotype has only one observation. The chain has TRBV2 and TRBJ2-5, with a possible D match to TRBD2 (5 bases). The CDR3 is 16 residues long. Trimming pared 8 bases from V and 0 bases from J, leaving 19 bases between. The germline CDR1 and CDR2 sequences are SNHLY and FYNNEI. Here the CDR3 reads CASRLRQRKYQETQYF. CDR3 DNA sequence: TGTGCCAGCCGGTTGCGCCAGCGGAAGTACCAAGAGACCCAGTACTTC.

CDR3 residues: CASSYPRDRDSNQPQHF. CDR3 in DNA: TGTGCCAGCAGTTATCCCCGGGACAGGGATAGCAATCAGCCCCAGCATTTT. This sequence joins TRBV28 and TRBJ1-5; 9 nucleotides align to TRBD1. The CDR3 sequence is 17 residues long. CDR1 MDHEN and CDR2 SYDVKM come from the germline V gene. V gave up 4 bases and J gave up 0 bases; unmatched junction bases: 7.

The sample holds a few counts of this clonotype. The chain combines TRBV7-8 with TRBJ2-7, with D possibly TRBD2 on 5 matching bases. The CDR3 runs 12 residues. Germline V lookup: CDR1 SGHVS, CDR2 FQNEAQ. V was cut by 8 bases and J by 2 bases, with 10 bases left in between. Here the CDR3 DNA reads TGTGCCAGCGTTAGCGCCGCCTACGAGCAGTACTTC. Translated: CASVSAAYEQYF.

The rearrangement joins TRBV27 to TRBJ2-1; D is undetermined. Germline V gives CDR1 MNHEY, CDR2 SMNVEV (reference sequence). With 6 bases removed from V and 9 bases from J, the gap between germline ends came to 24 bases. The CDR3 runs to 16 residues. This CDR3 is CASSLSAQVLPAEQFF. The CDR3 DNA follows: TGTGCCAGCAGCCTCAGCGCTCAGGTGTTACCCGCTGAGCAGTTCTTC.

The rearrangement joins TRBV5-5 to TRBJ2-5; D is ambiguous. V lost 2 bases to trimming and J lost 5 bases, with 10 bases between them. Germline assignment: CDR1 SGHKS and CDR2 YYEKEE (reference sequence). The CDR3 runs to 13 residues. The CDR3 DNA reads TGTGCCAGCAGCTTAAGTAACCGGGAGACCCAGTACTTC. Protein: CASSLSNRETQYF.

V and J are TRBV7-9 and TRBJ1-6, with D unclear. CDR1 is SEHNR and CDR2 is FQNEAQ in the germline V gene (reference sequence). The CDR3 consists of 15 residues. V lost 2 bases and J 5 bases, leaving 10 bases between the germline ends. This CDR3 reads CASSLKDGNNSPLHF. The CDR3 bases are TGTGCCAGCAGCTTAAAAGACGGGAATAATTCACCCCTCCACTTT.

The CDR3 loop is CASSLMGEGLNEQFF. For the CDR3, the DNA is TGTGCCAGCAGTTTGATGGGGGAGGGCCTCAATGAGCAGTTCTTC. The J gene is TRBJ2-1, the V gene TRBV27; 7 nucleotides agree with TRBD2. Trimming took 3 bases from V and 6 from J; bases not matched to a gene: 8. The CDR3 is 15 residues long. The germline CDR1 and CDR2 sequences are MNHEY and SMNVEV (reference sequence).

The chain carries TRBV7-3 and TRBJ2-1; D is perhaps TRBD2 (6 bases). The ends were cut back, 2 bases at V and 2 bases at J, with 19 bases in the middle. The CDR3 is 18 residues long. CDR1 SGHTA and CDR2 FQGTGA come from the germline V gene. The CDR3 coding sequence is TGTGCCAGCAGCTTAGGACCGCCGGGACTGGAGCCCTACAATGAGCAGTTCTTC. Translation: CASSLGPPGLEPYNEQFF.

CDR3 bases: TGTGCCAGCATCGGGACAGGGGGCTTCCCCGGCTCCTACGAGCAGTACTTC. Residues: CASIGTGGFPGSYEQYF. V usage is TRBV6-1 and J usage is TRBJ2-7, with 12 bases matching TRBD1. Germline CDR1 MNHNS, CDR2 SASEGT. Trimming took 7 bases from V and 0 from J; bases not matched to a gene: 10. The CDR3 sequence is 17 residues long.

The chain uses TRBV28 and TRBJ2-7; D remains ambiguous. The germline CDR1 and CDR2 sequences are MDHEN and SYDVKM. The CDR3 runs 14 residues. V was clipped by 6 bases and J by 0 bases, with 12 bases between them. CDR3 DNA sequence: TGTGCCAGCAGAGGACGAACAAGCTCCTACGAGCAGTACTTC. Translation: CASRGRTSSYEQYF.

This chain connects TRBV11-2 to TRBJ2-7; D is unclear. Deletions cut 1 base from V and 2 bases from J, with 9 bases between. The CDR3 has 14 residues. Germline CDR1 SGHAT, CDR2 FQNNGV. The CDR3 spells CASSLAPRAYEQYF. DNA of the CDR3: TGTGCCAGCAGCTTAGCTCCCAGAGCCTACGAGCAGTACTTC.

The V call is TRBV30, the J call TRBJ2-2; 12 nucleotides line up with TRBD2. The CDR3 is 17 residues long. The junction had 6 bases not matched to a gene; V was cut back by 0 bases and J by 4 bases. CDR1 and CDR2 (germline): GTSNPN, SVGIG (reference sequence). The DNA of the CDR3 is TGTGCCTGGAGTGTAAGTCGACTAGCGGGAGCCACCGGGGAGCTGTTTTTT. Protein sequence: CAWSVSRLAGATGELFF.

The V gene is TRBV5-4, the J gene TRBJ2-1; D remains unclear. The CDR3 extends over 12 amino acids. Germline V gene data show CDR1 as SGHNT and CDR2 as YYREEE (reference sequence). V lost 6 bases to trimming and J lost 0 bases, with 4 bases between them. CDR3 amino acids: CASTRSYNEQFF. The CDR3 bases are TGTGCCAGCACGCGCTCCTACAATGAGCAGTTCTTC.

This clonotype was counted a few times. The chain is built from TRBV6-1 and TRBJ1-5, with D perhaps TRBD1 (5 bases). CDR3 length: 15 residues. Between the trimmed V and J ends, which lost 5 bases and 6 bases, there was a span of 17 bases. Germline V gene lookup returns CDR1 MNHNS and CDR2 SASEGT. CDR3 bases: TGTGCCAGCAGTAAGGGGCCTATAGCAAGTCAGCCCCAGCATTTT. Protein product: CASSKGPIASQPQHF.

This chain connects TRBV6-1 to TRBJ2-5; 15 bases align to TRBD2. CDR1 and CDR2 (germline): MNHNS, SASEGT. V lost 0 bases to trimming and J lost 4 bases; unmatched junction nucleotides: 3. The CDR3 is 17 residues long. The CDR3 sequence: CASSEAGLAGGGETQYF. The CDR3, as DNA: TGTGCCAGCAGTGAAGCGGGACTAGCGGGAGGAGGAGAGACCCAGTACTTC.